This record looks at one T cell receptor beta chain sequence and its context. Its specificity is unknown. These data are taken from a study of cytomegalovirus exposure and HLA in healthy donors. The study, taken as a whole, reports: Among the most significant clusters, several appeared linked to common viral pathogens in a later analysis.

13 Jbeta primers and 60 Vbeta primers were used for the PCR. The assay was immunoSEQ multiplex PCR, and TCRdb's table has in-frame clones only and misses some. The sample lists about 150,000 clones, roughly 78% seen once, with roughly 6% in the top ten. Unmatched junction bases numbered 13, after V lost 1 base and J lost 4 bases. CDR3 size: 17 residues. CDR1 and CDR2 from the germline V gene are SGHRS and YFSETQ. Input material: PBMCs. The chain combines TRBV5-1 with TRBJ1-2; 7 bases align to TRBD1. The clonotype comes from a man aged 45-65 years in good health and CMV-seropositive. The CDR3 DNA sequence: TGCGCCAGCAGCTTGATGTCGGGACAGTCCCCTGTCTATGGCTACACCTTC. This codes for CASSLMSGQSPVYGYTF.